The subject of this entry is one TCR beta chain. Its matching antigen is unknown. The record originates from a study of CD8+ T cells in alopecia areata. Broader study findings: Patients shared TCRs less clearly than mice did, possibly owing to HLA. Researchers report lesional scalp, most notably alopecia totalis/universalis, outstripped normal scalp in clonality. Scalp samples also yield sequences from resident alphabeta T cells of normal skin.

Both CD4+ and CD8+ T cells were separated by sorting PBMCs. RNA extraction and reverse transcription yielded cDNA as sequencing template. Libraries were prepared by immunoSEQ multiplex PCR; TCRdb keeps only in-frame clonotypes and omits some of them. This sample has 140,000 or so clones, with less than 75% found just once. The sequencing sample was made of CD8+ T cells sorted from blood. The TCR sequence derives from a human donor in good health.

The CDR3 DNA reads TGTGCCAGCAGTTTATTAGGCGGGAGGGCGACAGATACGCAGTATTTT. It translates to CASSLLGGRATDTQYF. The V call is TRBV27, the J call TRBJ2-3, with 9 bases that match TRBD2. The CDR3 spans 16 residues. Per germline, CDR1 MNHEY and CDR2 SMNVEV (reference sequence). The trim removed 1 base at V and 3 bases at J, leaving 5 bases unmatched.